This is a list of T cell receptor beta chains from one sample in a study of response to subunit inactivated influenza vaccine. MiXCR, run by TCRdb on the RT-PCR reads, gives a single entry per CDR3 protein. Of around 750,000 distinct CDR3 sequences in the sample, about 20% were seen once. The source material was PBMCs from blood, sampled about 5 days after vaccination. The source is a man in his fifties who received an inactivated influenza vaccine. Each CDR3 is given with its conserved first and last residue. A D gene is named only where the DNA matches it firmly. Some rows have no size entry. The others give once, few or many, or a class for an expanded clone.

TRBJ1-1	TRBV20-1	few	NA	CSARDSGLGNTEAFF	TGCAGTGCTAGAGATTCCGGGCTAGGGAACACTGAAGCTTTCTTT
TRBJ2-7	TRBV6-5	few	NA	CASSFDGGEQYF	TGTGCCAGCAGCTTCGACGGCGGAGAGCAGTACTTC
TRBJ1-2	TRBV7-9	NA	NA	CASSLGQSDGYTF	TGTGCCAGCAGCTTAGGCCAAAGCGATGGCTACACCTTC
TRBJ2-7	TRBV20-1	many	NA	CSAREWGTSSYEQYF	TGCAGTGCTAGAGAATGGGGGACATCCTCCTACGAGCAGTACTTC
TRBJ2-1	TRBV20-1	few	NA	CSATPGEQFF	TGCAGTGCTACGCCGGGTGAGCAGTTCTTC
TRBJ1-1	TRBV12-3/TRBV12-4	few	NA	CASSLGAQDAEAFF	TGTGCCAGCAGTTTAGGGGCCCAAGATGCTGAAGCTTTCTTT
TRBJ1-6	TRBV19	few	TRBD1	CASTRTGLSPLHF	TGTGCCAGTACCCGGACAGGGTTGTCACCCCTCCACTTT
TRBJ2-3	TRBV12-3/TRBV12-4	many	NA	CASSSRTPGLDTQYF	TGTGCCAGCAGTTCCAGGACCCCTGGCTTAGATACGCAGTATTTT
TRBJ2-7	TRBV11-2	NA	NA	CASSIQVSSYEQYF	TGTGCCAGCAGCATACAGGTTAGCTCCTACGAGCAGTACTTC
TRBJ1-3	TRBV10-3	few	NA	CAISVGVSGNTIYF	TGTGCCATCAGTGTCGGGGTCTCTGGAAACACCATATATTTT
TRBJ2-6	TRBV4-3	NA	NA	CASSQDLVSVAGANVLTF	TGCGCCAGCAGCCAAGATTTAGTCTCGGTAGCTGGGGCCAACGTCCTGACTTTC
TRBJ2-1	TRBV6-2/TRBV6-3	NA	TRBD2	CASLRGSGRFDEQFF	TGTGCCAGTCTCCGGGGGAGCGGGAGGTTCGATGAGCAGTTCTTC
TRBJ2-1	TRBV11-2	NA	TRBD1	CASSLDGVGQGPRSYNEQFF	TGTGCCAGCAGCTTAGACGGGGTGGGACAGGGTCCTCGCTCCTACAATGAGCAGTTCTTC
TRBJ2-7	TRBV5-1	NA	NA	CASSPGYSGQYF	TGCGCCAGCAGCCCTGGCTATTCTGGGCAGTACTTC
TRBJ2-1	TRBV20-1	many	NA	CSARDGGYYYNEQFF	TGCAGTGCTAGAGATGGCGGGTATTACTACAATGAGCAGTTCTTC
TRBJ1-2	TRBV20-1	many	NA	CSADRGPYGYTF	TGCAGTGCTGACCGGGGACCTTATGGCTACACCTTC
TRBJ1-4	TRBV6-1	few	NA	CASTTRAVVGKLFF	TGTGCCAGCACCACGAGGGCGGTAGTCGGAAAACTGTTTTTT
TRBJ2-1	TRBV6-5	NA	TRBD2	CASSYSNSGSYNEQFF	TGTGCCAGCAGTTACTCGAATAGCGGGAGCTACAATGAGCAGTTCTTC
TRBJ1-4	TRBV5-1	NA	NA	CASRFGNEKLFF	TGCGCCAGCAGGTTCGGGAATGAAAAACTGTTTTTT
TRBJ2-5	TRBV12-3/TRBV12-4	NA	NA	CASSFRVQETQYF	TGTGCCAGCAGTTTCCGGGTCCAAGAGACCCAGTACTTC
TRBJ1-2	TRBV7-9	NA	NA	CASSLTGGLNGYTF	TGTGCCAGCAGCCTAACCGGGGGGTTGAATGGCTACACCTTC
TRBJ1-5	TRBV3-1	NA	NA	CASSTQERYSNQPQHF	TGTGCCAGCAGCACCCAGGAGAGGTATAGCAATCAGCCCCAGCATTTT
TRBJ2-7	TRBV7-6	NA	NA	CASSSDGRFDEQYF	TGTGCCAGCAGCTCCGACGGGAGATTTGACGAGCAGTACTTC
TRBJ1-3	TRBV12-3/TRBV12-4	many	NA	CASTSRLGQNSGNTIYF	TGTGCCAGCACTTCCCGATTGGGGCAGAACTCTGGAAACACCATATATTTT
TRBJ2-5	TRBV4-1	NA	TRBD1	CASSQGTGQETQYF	TGCGCCAGCAGCCAAGGGACAGGTCAAGAGACCCAGTACTTC
TRBJ2-1	TRBV7-6	few	TRBD2	CASSPAGNEQFF	TGTGCCAGCAGCCCAGCGGGAAACGAGCAGTTCTTC
TRBJ1-1	TRBV29-1	few	NA	CSSIAGTEAFF	TGCAGCTCGATAGCAGGGACTGAAGCTTTCTTT
TRBJ2-5	TRBV5-1	few	NA	CASSLGHSLETQYF	TGCGCCAGCAGCCTGGGACACTCTCTGGAGACCCAGTACTTC
TRBJ2-3	TRBV7-7	NA	TRBD2	CASSLDAGATDTQYF	TGTGCCAGCAGCTTAGACGCGGGAGCAACAGATACGCAGTATTTT
TRBJ2-1	TRBV12-3/TRBV12-4	NA	TRBD2	CASSFGGGADEQFF	TGTGCCAGCAGTTTCGGCGGGGGGGCGGATGAGCAGTTCTTC
TRBJ2-4	TRBV24-1	few	TRBD2	CATSDGGSSAKNIQYF	TGTGCCACCAGTGACGGGGGGTCCTCCGCCAAAAACATTCAGTACTTC
TRBJ1-4	TRBV29-1	many	NA	CSVLGPDGEKLFF	TGCAGCGTTTTAGGGCCGGACGGTGAAAAACTGTTTTTT
TRBJ2-1	TRBV20-1	NA	NA	CSARDIEGEGVNEQFF	TGCAGTGCTAGAGATATCGAGGGAGAGGGGGTAAATGAGCAGTTCTTC
TRBJ2-3	TRBV15	few	NA	CATSRRTGTDTQYF	TGTGCCACCAGCAGGCGGACTGGCACAGATACGCAGTATTTT
TRBJ1-5	TRBV6-5	NA	NA	CASSYSMSAGGSQPQHF	TGTGCCAGCAGTTACTCGATGTCGGCGGGGGGCTCTCAGCCCCAGCATTTT
TRBJ1-1	TRBV29-1	few	NA	CSVGRKNTEAFF	TGCAGCGTTGGACGGAAGAACACTGAAGCTTTCTTT
TRBJ1-5	TRBV29-1	few	TRBD1	CSADSTGAGNQPQHF	TGCAGCGCGGATTCCACAGGGGCAGGCAATCAGCCCCAGCATTTT
TRBJ2-3	TRBV7-8	NA	NA	CASSFEAVPDTQYF	TGTGCCAGCAGCTTTGAGGCCGTCCCAGATACGCAGTATTTT
TRBJ2-1	TRBV7-9	few	NA	CASSLGRGAHNEQFF	TGTGCCAGCAGCTTAGGACGGGGGGCACACAATGAGCAGTTCTTC
TRBJ2-7	TRBV20-1	few	NA	CSAPTTKRFYEQYF	TGCAGTGCCCCCACGACTAAGAGGTTCTACGAGCAGTACTTC
TRBJ2-7	TRBV5-1	once	TRBD2	CASSLRAGGPVVYEQYF	TGCGCCAGCAGCTTGAGGGCGGGGGGGCCAGTGGTCTACGAGCAGTACTTC
TRBJ2-5	TRBV10-3	few	NA	CAISEGPPTETQYF	TGTGCCATCAGTGAGGGCCCACCGACAGAGACCCAGTACTTC
TRBJ2-7	TRBV3-1	NA	TRBD2	CASSQAAGGHYEQYF	TGTGCCAGCAGCCAAGCAGCGGGGGGGCACTACGAGCAGTACTTC
TRBJ1-5	TRBV5-1	NA	NA	CPSSLAGRQPQHF	TGCCCCAGCAGCTTAGCAGGCCGGCAGCCCCAGCATTTT
TRBJ2-1	TRBV12-3/TRBV12-4	many	NA	CASTTGAGMDEQFF	TGTGCCAGCACCACGGGGGCAGGGATGGATGAGCAGTTCTTC
TRBJ1-6	TRBV9	NA	NA	CASSPHRANNSPLHF	TGTGCCAGCAGCCCCCACAGGGCGAATAATTCACCCCTCCACTTT
TRBJ2-4	TRBV6-1	few	NA	CASSDQSIRGGIQYF	TGTGCCAGCAGTGACCAGTCAATCAGGGGTGGCATTCAGTACTTC
TRBJ1-6	TRBV7-2	NA	NA	CASSLTVPVALHF	TGTGCCAGCAGCTTGACAGTACCGGTAGCCCTCCACTTT
TRBJ2-1	TRBV6-5	once	TRBD2	CASSYSLTSGKGEQFF	TGTGCCAGCAGTTACTCGTTAACTAGCGGGAAGGGTGAGCAGTTCTTC
TRBJ1-1	TRBV20-1	NA	NA	CSARDLQGYTEAFF	TGCAGTGCTAGAGATCTCCAGGGTTACACTGAAGCTTTCTTT
TRBJ2-5	TRBV7-2	few	NA	CASSPQGAFWETQYF	TGTGCCAGCAGCCCTCAAGGGGCGTTCTGGGAGACCCAGTACTTC
TRBJ1-5	TRBV20-1	NA	NA	CSAREGVANQPQHF	TGCAGTGCTAGAGAGGGGGTAGCCAATCAGCCCCAGCATTTT